These 6 T cell receptor beta chains were all obtained from the same sample, sequenced in a study of blood T cell repertoires in COVID-19 (TCRdb year 2020). Libraries were made using the immunoSEQ multiplex PCR assay. Here the immuneACCESS table is served through TCRdb, limited to in-frame sequences with V and J called. Missing clones are a known gap in these copies; in checked studies unresolved V genes cover under half, and the rest lacks a known reason. The sample has tens of thousands of clones on record, 65% to 80% of them singletons. The biggest ten clones account for roughly 10% of the sample. Sample: peripheral blood. Every receptor here comes from a man in his sixties or seventies with acute or convalescent COVID-19.

The rearrangement uses TRBV9 and TRBJ1-2, with 8 nucleotides matching TRBD1. The CDR3 length is 12 residues. Trimming at V came to 4 bases and at J to 8 bases, leaving 4 bases not matched to a gene. Germline V gene data show CDR1 as SGDLS and CDR2 as YYNGEE. This CDR3 is CASSFGQGGYTF. CDR3 in DNA: TGTGCCAGCAGCTTCGGACAGGGAGGCTACACCTTC. Using reference TRBV9 and TRBJ1-2 for the parts outside the CDR3, the full variable domain is DSGVTQTPKHLITATGQRVTLRCSPRSGDLSVYWYQQSLDQGLQFLIQYYNGEERAKGNILERFSAQQFPDLHSELNLSSLELGDSALYFCASSFGQGGYTFGSGTRLTVV.

The chain combines TRBV7-8 with TRBJ1-2; no definite D call. V dropped 1 base and J dropped 8 bases, with 11 bases sitting between them. The CDR3 contains 13 residues. CDR1 is SGHVS and CDR2 is FQNEAQ in the germline V gene. The CDR3 loop is CASSLVRLMGYTF. In DNA, the CDR3 is TGTGCCAGCAGCTTAGTCAGGTTAATGGGCTACACCTTC.

This clone was picked up a small number of times. The chain combines TRBV5-1 with TRBJ2-2; the D gene is possibly TRBD1 (6 bases). Germline assignment: CDR1 SGHRS and CDR2 YFSETQ. The CDR3 runs 14 residues. Trimming left V 5 bases short and J 5 bases short, with 13 bases between. The DNA for the CDR3 is TGCGCCAGCAGGAAGACAGGACGTACCGGGGAGCTGTTTTTT. As protein: CASRKTGRTGELFF.

The V call is TRBV5-6, the J call TRBJ1-5, with D unclear. The germline gives CDR1 SGHDT, CDR2 YYEEEE. Trimming stripped 3 bases from V and 5 bases from J, with 12 bases between. The CDR3 is 14 residues long. CDR3 residues: CASSSVALDQPQHF. The CDR3, as DNA: TGTGCCAGCAGCTCCGTAGCCCTGGATCAGCCCCAGCATTTT.

This clone is medium-sized (0.01 to 0.1%) in the sample. The CDR3: CASDNGDRGRGETQYF. The CDR3 region has the DNA TGTGCCAGCGACAATGGGGACAGGGGGCGCGGGGAGACCCAGTACTTC. V usage is TRBV7-9 and J usage is TRBJ2-5; TRBD1 matches at 12 bases. CDR1 and CDR2 from the germline V gene are SEHNR and FQNEAQ (reference sequence). CDR3 size: 16 residues. The trim removed 8 bases at V and 5 bases at J, leaving 12 bases unmatched.

This chain's CDR3 is CASSQAPGTSEYNEQFF. Written as DNA, the CDR3 is TGCGCCAGCAGCCAAGCCCCCGGGACTAGCGAGTACAATGAGCAGTTCTTC. The chain links TRBV4-1 to TRBJ2-1, with 10 nucleotides matching TRBD2. There are 17 residues in the CDR3. Germline V CDR1 and CDR2: MGHRA, YSYEKL. Losses at the gene ends were 1 base for V and 4 bases for J; bases not matched to a gene: 7.